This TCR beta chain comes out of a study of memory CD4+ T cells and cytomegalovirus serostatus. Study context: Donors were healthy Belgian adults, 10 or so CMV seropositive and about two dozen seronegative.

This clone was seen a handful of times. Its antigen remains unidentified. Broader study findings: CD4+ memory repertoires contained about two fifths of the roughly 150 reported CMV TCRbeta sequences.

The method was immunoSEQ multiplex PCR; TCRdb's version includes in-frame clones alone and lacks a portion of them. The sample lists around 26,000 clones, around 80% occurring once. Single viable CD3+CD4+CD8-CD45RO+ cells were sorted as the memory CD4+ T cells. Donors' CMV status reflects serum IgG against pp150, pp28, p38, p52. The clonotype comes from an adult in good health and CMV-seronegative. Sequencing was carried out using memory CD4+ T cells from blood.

CDR3 sequence (DNA): TGCGCCAGCAGCCCCGGTTGGGACAGGGGGCCAGCTAACTATGGCTACACCTTC. Translated: CASSPGWDRGPANYGYTF. V is TRBV5-1 and J is TRBJ1-2; 12 bases match TRBD1. Per the germline V gene, CDR1 is SGHRS and CDR2 is YFSETQ. The CDR3 sequence is 18 residues long. V was clipped by 4 bases and J by 0 bases; unmatched bases: 10.